The 27 T cell receptor beta chains given below trace back to one sample, sequenced in a study of cytomegalovirus exposure and HLA in healthy donors. In the PCR, 60 Vbeta and 13 Jbeta primers were used. Clones were read by immunoSEQ multiplex PCR, and TCRdb kept only the in-frame ones, dropping some. The sample shows approximately 100,000 clones, 76% of them seen only once. The sequenced material came from PBMCs. The receptors stem from a woman aged 40-49 years in good health and CMV-seropositive.

The rearrangement links TRBV5-1 to TRBJ1-1; D remains unclear. The CDR3 runs to 13 residues. The V end was cut by 2 bases, the J end by 2 bases, with 7 bases between. Looked up from germline, CDR1 is SGHRS and CDR2 is YFSETQ. The chain's CDR3 is CASSFAENTEAFF. The CDR3 bases are TGCGCCAGCAGCTTTGCAGAAAACACTGAAGCTTTCTTT.

The gene calls are TRBV5-6 and TRBJ1-6; 9 nucleotides agree with TRBD1. CDR1 and CDR2 (germline): SGHDT, YYEEEE. J was trimmed by 7 bases and V by 1 base; bases with no gene match: 0. The CDR3 is 14 amino acids. The CDR3 nucleotides are TGTGCCAGCAGCTTGACAGGGGGCAATTCACCCCTCCACTTT. It yields the protein CASSLTGGNSPLHF.

The chain employs TRBV18 and TRBJ1-5, with D maybe TRBD1 (5 bases). Germline V gene sequence: CDR1 KGHSH, CDR2 LQKENI. The V end lost 3 bases, the J end lost 5 bases, and 14 bases lay between the germline ends. The CDR3 runs to 15 residues. The CDR3 DNA is TGTGCCAGCTCACCTGGGCCAGGGCTTCATCAGCCCCAGCATTTT. Protein product: CASSPGPGLHQPQHF.

The CDR3 protein is CASSVQPGQFYGYTF. The CDR3 region has the DNA TGTGCCAGCAGTGTTCAACCGGGACAGTTCTATGGCTACACCTTC. The chain recombines TRBV6-1 with TRBJ1-2; TRBD1 matches at 7 bases. With V trimmed by 4 bases and J by 4 bases, 9 bases remained unmatched. The length of the CDR3 is 15 residues. Germline V CDR1 and CDR2: MNHNS, SASEGT.

V is TRBV5-1 and J is TRBJ1-2; D ambiguous. The CDR3 contains 15 residues. Germline V gene sequence: CDR1 SGHRS, CDR2 YFSETQ. V gave up 8 bases and J gave up 0 bases, with 17 bases separating them. CDR3 in amino acids: CASNTGRSSNYGYTF. In nucleotides, the CDR3 is TGCGCCAGTAATACGGGTCGGTCTTCTAACTATGGCTACACCTTC.

The chain recombines TRBV4-2 with TRBJ2-1; D is possibly TRBD2 (6 bases). The CDR3 length is 16 residues. CDR1 is LGHNA and CDR2 is YNFKEQ in the germline V gene. V dropped 3 bases and J dropped 4 bases, with 16 bases sitting between them. CDR3 in amino acids: CASSHREAGHYNEQFF. The CDR3 DNA is TGTGCCAGCAGCCACCGTGAAGCGGGCCATTACAATGAGCAGTTCTTC.

V is TRBV5-1 and J is TRBJ1-2; no firm D call. The CDR3 extends over 12 amino acids. Germline V CDR1 and CDR2: SGHRS, YFSETQ. With 0 bases removed from V and 5 bases from J, the gap between germline ends came to 5 bases. The CDR3 DNA is TGCGCCAGCAGCTTGGACCAGTATGGCTACACCTTC. It yields the protein CASSLDQYGYTF.

The CDR3 region has the DNA TGTGCCAGCAGCAGTAGCGTCTACGAGCAGTACTTC. Its translation: CASSSSVYEQYF. The chain is built from TRBV28 and TRBJ2-7, with D possibly TRBD2 on 5 matching bases. This CDR3 is built from 12 residues. Trimming left V 6 bases short and J 3 bases short, with 9 bases between. Germline CDR1 and CDR2: MDHEN and SYDVKM. The full variable domain, its missing parts supplied by reference TRBV28 and TRBJ2-7, is DVKVTQSSRYLVKRTGEKVFLECVQDMDHENMFWYRQDPGLGLRLIYFSYDVKMKEKGDIPEGYSVSREKKERFSLILESASTNQTSMYLCASSSSVYEQYFGPGTRLTVT.

In the case of this clone: An end of the junction does not agree with germline; a read error may underlie this. The genes are TRBV7-3 and TRBJ1-1; unclear D gene. Germline V CDR1 and CDR2: SGHTA, FQGTGA. There are 14 residues in the CDR3. Written as DNA, the CDR3 is TGTGCCAGCAGCTTAACCCGACTCCCCGCTGAGGCTTTCTTT. It yields the protein CASSLTRLPAEAFF.

The table lists this clone with a few counts. The chain combines TRBV6-1 with TRBJ1-3; D gene ambiguous. The CDR3 sequence is 15 residues long. V was pared by 2 bases and J by 1 base, with 9 bases between. Germline V gene data show CDR1 as MNHNS and CDR2 as SASEGT. CDR3 DNA: TGTGCCAGCAGTGAAACCCCGGGGTCTGGAAACACCATATATTTT. Encoded protein: CASSETPGSGNTIYF.

The J gene is TRBJ2-1, the V gene TRBV7-9; D is possibly TRBD1 (6 bases). The CDR3 has 19 amino acids. Looked up from germline, CDR1 is SEHNR and CDR2 is FQNEAQ (reference sequence). V shed 2 bases and J shed 4 bases, with 24 bases lying between them. This CDR3 is CASSLLRSRGSLYYNEQFF. CDR3 DNA sequence: TGTGCCAGCAGCTTATTACGTTCGAGGGGGTCCCTCTATTACAATGAGCAGTTCTTC. The full variable domain, its missing parts supplied by reference TRBV7-9 and TRBJ2-1, is DTGVSQNPRHKITKRGQNVTFRCDPISEHNRLYWYRQTLGQGPEFLTYFQNEAQLEKSRLLSDRFSAERPKGSFSTLEIQRTEQGDSAMYLCASSLLRSRGSLYYNEQFFGPGTRLTVL.

This chain joins TRBV2 and TRBJ1-4, with D possibly matching TRBD1 (5 bases). The CDR3 loop spans 14 amino acids. Germline values: CDR1 SNHLY, CDR2 FYNNEI. V lost 1 base, J lost 11 bases, and 14 bases lay in between. CDR3 region: CASSEGGVAWKLFF. The CDR3, as DNA: TGTGCCAGCAGTGAAGGGGGGGTTGCGTGGAAACTGTTTTTT.

The chain links TRBV7-9 to TRBJ1-6; D gene uncertain. CDR1 and CDR2 (germline): SEHNR, FQNEAQ (reference sequence). The V end lost 6 bases, the J end lost 7 bases, and 13 bases lay between the germline ends. This CDR3 comprises 14 residues. The CDR3 DNA reads TGTGCCAGCAGTACCTCGGGCGGGAATTCACCCCTCCACTTT. Translation: CASSTSGGNSPLHF.

The chain joins TRBV2 to TRBJ2-7, with 10 bases identical to TRBD2. With 7 bases clipped from V and 6 bases from J, the junction kept 12 bases outside the gene matches. The CDR3 is made up of 15 amino acids. The germline CDR1 and CDR2 sequences are SNHLY and FYNNEI. CDR3 bases: TGTGCCAGCACCCGACCTAGCGGGGGTTCCCTCGAGCAGTACTTC. It codes for CASTRPSGGSLEQYF.

V gene TRBV6-5 combines with J gene TRBJ1-4, with a possible D match to TRBD1 (6 bases). The CDR3 is 14 amino acids. V lost 0 bases to trimming and J lost 10 bases, with 12 bases between them. Germline V CDR1 and CDR2: MNHEY, SVGAGI. Written as DNA, the CDR3 is TGTGCCAGCAGTTACTCGACGAGGGGGGGAAAACTGTTTTTT. Its protein product is CASSYSTRGGKLFF.

The chain uses TRBV19 and TRBJ1-2; D is possibly TRBD1 (6 bases). Trimming cost V 6 bases and J 1 base, with 15 bases left between them. Germline V lookup: CDR1 LNHDA, CDR2 SQIVND (reference sequence). The CDR3 spans 15 residues. The CDR3 reads CASSKDRRINYGYTF. Here the CDR3 DNA reads TGTGCCAGTAGCAAGGACAGACGGATTAACTATGGCTACACCTTC.

The gene calls are TRBV7-2 and TRBJ2-5, with 8 bases matching TRBD2. J gave up 5 bases and V 1 base, and 3 bases lay outside the gene matches. CDR3 length equals 14 residues. In germline, CDR1 is SGHTA, CDR2 FQGNSA. The CDR3 coding sequence is TGTGCCAGCAGCTTAGGCGGGGGGCGGGAGACCCAGTACTTC. Translation gives CASSLGGGRETQYF.

The genes are TRBV9 and TRBJ1-3; D gene unclear. The germline V and J ends were trimmed by 5 bases and 1 base, with 13 bases remaining between them. The CDR3 has 15 amino acids. The germline V gene encodes CDR1 SGDLS and CDR2 YYNGEE. The DNA of the CDR3 is TGTGCCAGCAGATCCGGAGTTGGGTCTGGAAACACCATATATTTT. Encoded protein: CASRSGVGSGNTIYF.

This chain connects TRBV29-1 to TRBJ1-1; D call uncertain. CDR3 length: 12 residues. Per germline, CDR1 SQVTM and CDR2 ANQGSEA. V dropped 0 bases and J dropped 6 bases, with 8 bases sitting between them. The CDR3, as DNA: TGCAGCGTTGAAGATCGGAGGGCTGAAGCTTTCTTT. Protein product: CSVEDRRAEAFF.

This rearrangement joins TRBV19 to TRBJ1-5; TRBD1 is a possible D gene (6 bases). This CDR3 spans 13 amino acids. V was cut by 5 bases and J by 8 bases, with 13 bases left in between. CDR1 is LNHDA, CDR2 SQIVND, per germline (reference sequence). Here the CDR3 DNA reads TGTGCCAGTAGTCCACAGGGTGGCGAGCCCCAGCATTTT. It encodes CASSPQGGEPQHF.

This chain uses TRBV4-1 with TRBJ2-7, with D possibly matching TRBD1 (6 bases). Trimming cost V 4 bases and J 2 bases, with 12 bases left between them. This CDR3 spans 14 amino acids. The germline V gene encodes CDR1 MGHRA and CDR2 YSYEKL. This CDR3 reads CASSPDSKAYEQYF. The CDR3, as DNA: TGCGCCAGCAGCCCGGACAGTAAGGCCTACGAGCAGTACTTC.

The chain couples TRBV30 to TRBJ1-4; TRBD1 matches at 8 bases. The CDR3 length is 15 residues. The ends lost 2 bases at V and 7 bases at J; junction bases unmatched: 9. The germline CDR1 and CDR2 sequences are GTSNPN and SVGIG (reference sequence). DNA for the CDR3: TGTGCCTGGAGTCCCCTAGGACAGGGCCTTGAAAAACTGTTTTTT. Its translation is CAWSPLGQGLEKLFF.

The chain has TRBV6-5 and TRBJ1-1, with D hard to call. CDR3 length equals 14 residues. Deletions cut 8 bases from V and 5 bases from J, with 18 bases between. The germline gives CDR1 MNHEY, CDR2 SVGAGI. As DNA, the CDR3 is TGTGCCAGCGGACGGAGGACGGCGGGGACTGAAGCTTTCTTT. Its translation is CASGRRTAGTEAFF.

This sequence joins TRBV6-6 and TRBJ2-7, with a weak D call TRBD1 (5 bases). V shed 6 bases and J shed 2 bases, with 5 bases lying between them. CDR1 is MNHNY and CDR2 is SVGAGI in the germline V gene (reference sequence). CDR3 length equals 11 residues. DNA for the CDR3: TGTGCCAGCAGGACAGCCTACGAGCAGTACTTC. Residues: CASRTAYEQYF.

The chain recombines TRBV7-9 with TRBJ2-5, with a weak D call TRBD1 (5 bases). From germline, CDR1 is SEHNR and CDR2 FQNEAQ (reference sequence). The V end was cut by 2 bases, the J end by 5 bases, with 15 bases between. This CDR3 is 15 amino acids long. The chain's CDR3 is CASSLILGATETQYF. CDR3 nucleotides: TGTGCCAGCAGCTTAATCTTAGGGGCCACCGAGACCCAGTACTTC.

This rearrangement joins TRBV29-1 to TRBJ1-1, with D possibly being TRBD1 (5 bases). Per the germline V gene, CDR1 is SQVTM and CDR2 is ANQGSEA. The CDR3 is 12 amino acids. Between the trimmed V and J ends, which lost 6 bases and 7 bases, there was a span of 15 bases. CDR3: CSVLGGRVEAFF. In DNA form, the CDR3 reads TGCAGCGTCCTCGGGGGGAGGGTTGAAGCTTTCTTT.

The rearrangement joins TRBV5-4 to TRBJ2-2, with 7 bases that match TRBD1. This CDR3 spans 15 amino acids. The germline gives CDR1 SGHNT, CDR2 YYREEE (reference sequence). The V gene end was trimmed by 1 base and the J gene end by 5 bases; junction bases not matched to a gene: 5. Written as DNA, the CDR3 is TGTGCCAGCAGCTTGAGGGGGCCGGGAACCGGGGAGCTGTTTTTT. Protein: CASSLRGPGTGELFF. The full variable domain, its missing parts supplied by reference TRBV5-4 and TRBJ2-2, is ETGVTQSPTHLIKTRGQQVTLRCSSQSGHNTVSWYQQALGQGPQFIFQYYREEENGRGNFPPRFSGLQFPNYSSELNVNALELDDSALYLCASSLRGPGTGELFFGEGSRLTVL.